This T cell receptor beta chain was sequenced for a study of stem cell transplantation in POMP-related autoinflammatory disease. Across the whole study: Hypothesis: faulty thymoproteasomes impair CD8+ T-cell selection, skewing TRB repertoires. CD8+ T cells were low and CD4+ cells naive-skewed before transplant.

TCRdb's copy holds only in-frame clones and misses some; the assay was immunoSEQ multiplex PCR. The sample yields some 31,000 clones, around 88% seen once. Notes on this clone: Antigen unknown.

Study-level results: Unique TRB V-J gene pairings were limited in number in patients with PRAID. PRAID patients trended toward lower TRB diversity and higher clonality in all analyzed T-cell subsets.

J lost 3 bases, V lost 5 bases, and 4 bases had no gene match. Germline V CDR1 and CDR2: SGDLS, YYNGEE. The CDR3 runs 15 residues. This material consisted of CD4+ T cells from PBMCs, taken before stem cell transplantation. The receptor was isolated from a human donor with POMP-related autoinflammation and immune dysregulation (PRAID). V and J are TRBV9 and TRBJ2-3; 12 bases are shared with TRBD2. CDR3 DNA: TGTGCCAGCAGTAGACTAGCGGGGGAAACAGATACGCAGTATTTT. It codes for CASSRLAGETDTQYF.